The present T cell receptor (beta chain) was sequenced within a study of blood T cell repertoires in COVID-19. Whole-study context: Donors in the United States, Italy and Spain gave samples during acute or convalescent COVID-19. Sample material is recorded as cDNA or gDNA derived from T cells, B-cell-depleted T cells, or PBMCs.

Original analysis: Estimates of nucleated cell counts were drawn from the amplification of reference gene primers. TCRdb's table, derived via immunoSEQ multiplex PCR, lists solely in-frame clones and lacks some. That table gives V, J and clone size, and the DNA gave D and trimming. Counted here are 380,000 or so clones, 80% to 90% occurring once; the ten biggest clones make up 1% to 1.5%. Germline values: CDR1 SGHTA, CDR2 FQGNSA. The CDR3 has 14 amino acids. Trimming took 7 bases from V and 2 from J, leaving 14 bases between them. This clone was recorded only once. The V and J genes are TRBV7-2 and TRBJ1-1; no clear D. This receptor was obtained from a man aged 40-50 years with acute or convalescent COVID-19. Specimen: peripheral blood. CDR3 protein: CASNPLTANTEAFF. The CDR3 coding sequence is TGTGCCAGCAACCCCCTCACAGCAAACACTGAAGCTTTCTTT.